This record covers a single TCR beta chain. Antigen: not known. This sample is part of a study of vaccination and CD4 T cells after COVID-19. Study-level background: Median time from COVID diagnosis to post-COVID sampling was 101 days (35 to 161). Cultures designated as controls were supplied with a CEFX pool, an HIV-1 Nef pool, or no peptide.

Cultured CD4+ T-cell DNA underwent Oncomine TCR Beta short-read sequencing. TCRdb fed the PCR reads into MiXCR, producing one record per CDR3 protein. Of about 3,000 distinct CDR3 sequences listed, 25% to 30% are singletons. Indicated treatment: approximately 9-day PBMC culture with coronavirus spike peptide pools or control peptides (ViraFEST assay). Those CD4+ T cells from the unexposed donor predate the COVID-19 pandemic (2011-2018). Between the trimmed V and J ends, which lost 1 base and 0 bases, there was a span of 8 bases. The CDR3 is 14 amino acids. Germline CDR1 reads DFQATT; CDR2 reads SNEGSKA (reference sequence).

The sequencing sample was made of CD4+ T cells from blood, cultured in vitro. This chain uses TRBV20-1 with TRBJ2-3, with D tentatively TRBD2 (5 bases). This receptor was taken from a human donor in good health. The CDR3 region is CSARVLASTDTQYF. The CDR3 DNA reads TGCAGTGCTAGAGTGTTAGCGAGCACAGATACGCAGTATTTT.